One T cell receptor beta chain is described in this entry. The CDR3 totals 13 residues. V lost 6 bases and J 4 bases, leaving 10 bases between the germline ends. These data originate in a study of blood T cell repertoires in COVID-19. Measured with immunoSEQ multiplex PCR; TCRdb has only the in-frame clones, and not every one. Counted here are approximately 86,000 clones, approximately 80% occurring once; the ten biggest clones make up nearly 3.5%. Sequencing was done on a sample of peripheral blood. The TCR originated in a man in his fifties or sixties with acute or convalescent COVID-19. This chain uses TRBV12-3 or TRBV12-4 with TRBJ1-5; no definite D call. The CDR3 sequence is CASSVLENQPQHF. The CDR3 bases are TGTGCCAGCAGCGTCCTAGAAAATCAGCCCCAGCATTTT.